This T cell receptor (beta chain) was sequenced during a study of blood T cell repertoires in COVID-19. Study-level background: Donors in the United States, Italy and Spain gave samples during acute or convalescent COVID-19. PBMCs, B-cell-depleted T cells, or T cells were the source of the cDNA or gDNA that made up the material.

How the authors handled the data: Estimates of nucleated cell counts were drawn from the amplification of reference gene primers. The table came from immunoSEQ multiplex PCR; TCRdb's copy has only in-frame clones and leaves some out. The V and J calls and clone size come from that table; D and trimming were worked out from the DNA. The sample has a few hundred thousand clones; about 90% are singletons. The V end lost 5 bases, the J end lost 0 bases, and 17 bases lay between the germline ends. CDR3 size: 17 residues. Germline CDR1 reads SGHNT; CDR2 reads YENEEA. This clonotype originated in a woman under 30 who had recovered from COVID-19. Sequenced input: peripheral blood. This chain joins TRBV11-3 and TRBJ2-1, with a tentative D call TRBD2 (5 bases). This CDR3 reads CASSPSWTGSSYNEQFF. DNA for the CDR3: TGTGCCAGCAGCCCCTCATGGACGGGGAGCTCCTACAATGAGCAGTTCTTC. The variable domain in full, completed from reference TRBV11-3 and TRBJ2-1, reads EAGVVQSPRYKIIEKKQPVAFWCNPISGHNTLYWYLQNLGQGPELLIRYENEEAVDDSQLPKDRFSAERLKGVDSTLKIQPAELGDSAVYLCASSPSWTGSSYNEQFFGPGTRLTVL.